This TCR beta chain was retrieved from a study of T cell changes during pregnancy in multiple sclerosis. Points on this clone: A read error may produce the germline difference seen at one junction end.

This CDR3 is built from 14 residues. CDR1 SGHNT and CDR2 YYREEE come from the germline V gene (reference sequence). Libraries were prepared by immunoSEQ multiplex PCR; TCRdb keeps only in-frame clonotypes and omits some of them. The sample carries tens of thousands of clones, roughly 90% recorded once. The material was CD4+ T cells from peripheral blood mononuclear cells, obtained in the second trimester of pregnancy. This TCR was sampled from a female donor with multiple sclerosis, enrolled in a pregnancy study. V usage is TRBV5-4 and J usage is TRBJ1-1; D might be TRBD1 (6 bases). The CDR3 region has the DNA TGTGCCAGCAGTTTGGCTGGGGGCTGGACTGAAGCTTTCTTT. As protein: CASSLAGGWTEAFF.